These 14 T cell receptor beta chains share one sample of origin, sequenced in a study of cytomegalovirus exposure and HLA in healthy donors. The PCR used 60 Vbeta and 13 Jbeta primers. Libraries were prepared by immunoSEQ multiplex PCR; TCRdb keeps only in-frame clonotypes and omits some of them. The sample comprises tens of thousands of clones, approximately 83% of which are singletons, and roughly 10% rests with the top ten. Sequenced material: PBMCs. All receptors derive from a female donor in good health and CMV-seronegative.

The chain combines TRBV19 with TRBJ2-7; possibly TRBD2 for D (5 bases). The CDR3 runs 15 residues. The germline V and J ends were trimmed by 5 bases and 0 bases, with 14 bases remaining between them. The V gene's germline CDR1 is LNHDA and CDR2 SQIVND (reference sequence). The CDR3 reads CASSPSRGHSYEQYF. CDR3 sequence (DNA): TGTGCCAGTAGTCCCTCCCGGGGTCACTCCTACGAGCAGTACTTC. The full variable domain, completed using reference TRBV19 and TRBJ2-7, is DGGITQSPKYLFRKEGQNVTLSCEQNLNHDAMYWYRQDPGQGLRLIYYSQIVNDFQKGDIAEGYSVSREKKESFPLTVTSAQKNPTAFYLCASSPSRGHSYEQYFGPGTRLTVT.

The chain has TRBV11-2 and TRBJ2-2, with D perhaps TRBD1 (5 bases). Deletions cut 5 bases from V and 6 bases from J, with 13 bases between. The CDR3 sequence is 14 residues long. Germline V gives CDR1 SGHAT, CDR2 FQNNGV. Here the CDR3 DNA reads TGTGCCAGCAGCCCAGGGTTGGTTTCCGGGGAGCTGTTTTTT. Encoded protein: CASSPGLVSGELFF.

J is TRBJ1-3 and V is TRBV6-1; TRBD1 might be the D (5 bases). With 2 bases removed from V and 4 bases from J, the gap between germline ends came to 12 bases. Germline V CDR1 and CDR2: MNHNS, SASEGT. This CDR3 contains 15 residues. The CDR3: CASSESPTAGNTIYF. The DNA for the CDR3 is TGTGCCAGCAGTGAATCCCCGACAGCCGGAAACACCATATATTTT.

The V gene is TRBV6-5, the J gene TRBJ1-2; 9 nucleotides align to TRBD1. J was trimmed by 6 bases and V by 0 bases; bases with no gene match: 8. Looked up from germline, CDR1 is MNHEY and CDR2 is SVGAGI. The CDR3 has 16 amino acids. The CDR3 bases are TGTGCCAGCAGTTACTCCCCCGGGACAGGGCTCCATGGCTACACCTTC. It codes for CASSYSPGTGLHGYTF.

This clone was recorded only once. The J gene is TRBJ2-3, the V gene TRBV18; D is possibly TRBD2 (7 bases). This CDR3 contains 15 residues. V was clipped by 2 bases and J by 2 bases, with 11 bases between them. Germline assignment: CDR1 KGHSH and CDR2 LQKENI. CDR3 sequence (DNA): TGTGCCAGCTCACCAGGGGGGGCCCCCACAGATACGCAGTATTTT. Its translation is CASSPGGAPTDTQYF.

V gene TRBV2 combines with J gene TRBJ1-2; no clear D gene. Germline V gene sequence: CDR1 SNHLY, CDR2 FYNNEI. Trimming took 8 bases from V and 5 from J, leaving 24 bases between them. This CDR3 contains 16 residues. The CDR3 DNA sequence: TGTGCCAGCGGCGGGTCGATGCCACCTTGGGGATATGGCTACACCTTC. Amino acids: CASGGSMPPWGYGYTF.

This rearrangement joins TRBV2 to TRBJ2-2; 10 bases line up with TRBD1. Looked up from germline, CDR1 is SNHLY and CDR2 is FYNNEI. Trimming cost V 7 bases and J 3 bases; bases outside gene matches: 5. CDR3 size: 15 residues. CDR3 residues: CASMGTGVYTGELFF. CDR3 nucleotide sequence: TGTGCCAGCATGGGGACAGGGGTTTACACCGGGGAGCTGTTTTTT.

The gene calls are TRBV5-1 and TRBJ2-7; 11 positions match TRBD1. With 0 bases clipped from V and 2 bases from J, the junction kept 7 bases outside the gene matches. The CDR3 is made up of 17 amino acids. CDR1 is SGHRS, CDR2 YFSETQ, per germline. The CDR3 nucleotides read TGCGCCAGCAGCTTGGATGGGACAGGGGGTCTGACCTACGAGCAGTACTTC. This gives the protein CASSLDGTGGLTYEQYF.

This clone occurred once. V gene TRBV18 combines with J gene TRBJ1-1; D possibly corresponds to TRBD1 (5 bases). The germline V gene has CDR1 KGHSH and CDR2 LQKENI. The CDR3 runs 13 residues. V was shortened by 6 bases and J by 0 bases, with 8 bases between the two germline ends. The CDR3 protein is CASSETVNTEAFF. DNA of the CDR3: TGTGCCAGCTCCGAGACAGTGAACACTGAAGCTTTCTTT.

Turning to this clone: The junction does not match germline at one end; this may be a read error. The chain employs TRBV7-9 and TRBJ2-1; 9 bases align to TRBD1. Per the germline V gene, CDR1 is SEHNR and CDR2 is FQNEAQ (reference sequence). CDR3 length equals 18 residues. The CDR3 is CSSSPLGTGQSSYNEQFF. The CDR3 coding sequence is TGTTCCAGCAGCCCCCTCGGGACAGGGCAAAGCTCCTACAATGAGCAGTTCTTC.

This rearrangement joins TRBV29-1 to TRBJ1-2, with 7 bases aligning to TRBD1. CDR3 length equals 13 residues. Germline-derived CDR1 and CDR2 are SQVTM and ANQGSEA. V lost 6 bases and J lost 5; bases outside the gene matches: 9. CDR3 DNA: TGCAGCGTGGGAACAGGGGTCGGGTATGGCTACACCTTC. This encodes CSVGTGVGYGYTF.

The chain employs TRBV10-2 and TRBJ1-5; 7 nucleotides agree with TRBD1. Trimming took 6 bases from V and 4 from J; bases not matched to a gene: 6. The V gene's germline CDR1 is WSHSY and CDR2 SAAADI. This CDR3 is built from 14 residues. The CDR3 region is CASRDGQENQPQHF. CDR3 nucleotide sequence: TGCGCCAGCAGGGACGGACAGGAGAATCAGCCCCAGCATTTT.

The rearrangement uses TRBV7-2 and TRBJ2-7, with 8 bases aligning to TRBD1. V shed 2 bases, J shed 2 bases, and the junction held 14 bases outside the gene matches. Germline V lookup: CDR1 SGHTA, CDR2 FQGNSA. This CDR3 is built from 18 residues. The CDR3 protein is CASSLSGTGGRTTYEQYF. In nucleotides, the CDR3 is TGTGCCAGCAGCTTATCGGGGACAGGAGGCAGGACCACCTACGAGCAGTACTTC.

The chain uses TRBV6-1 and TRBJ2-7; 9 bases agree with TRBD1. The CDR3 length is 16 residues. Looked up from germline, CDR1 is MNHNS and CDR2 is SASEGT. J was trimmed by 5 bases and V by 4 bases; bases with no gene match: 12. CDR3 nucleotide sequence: TGTGCCAGCAGTGGATTTCCGGGACAGGGTTTTAACGAGCAGTACTTC. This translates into CASSGFPGQGFNEQYF.